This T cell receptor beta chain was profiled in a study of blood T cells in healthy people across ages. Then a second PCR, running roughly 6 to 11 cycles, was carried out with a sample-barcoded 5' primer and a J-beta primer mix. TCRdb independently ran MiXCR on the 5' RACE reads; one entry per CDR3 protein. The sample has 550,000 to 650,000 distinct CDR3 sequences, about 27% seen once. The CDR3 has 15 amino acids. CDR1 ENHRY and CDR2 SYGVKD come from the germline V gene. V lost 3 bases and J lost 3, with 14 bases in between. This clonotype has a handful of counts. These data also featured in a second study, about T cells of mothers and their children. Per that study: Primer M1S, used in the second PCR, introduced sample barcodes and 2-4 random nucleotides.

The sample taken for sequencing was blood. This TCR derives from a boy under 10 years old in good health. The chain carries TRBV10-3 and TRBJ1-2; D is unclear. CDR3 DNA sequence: TGTGCCATCAGTGAACCCGGGGAGGGTGACTATGGCTACACCTTC. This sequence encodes CAISEPGEGDYGYTF.